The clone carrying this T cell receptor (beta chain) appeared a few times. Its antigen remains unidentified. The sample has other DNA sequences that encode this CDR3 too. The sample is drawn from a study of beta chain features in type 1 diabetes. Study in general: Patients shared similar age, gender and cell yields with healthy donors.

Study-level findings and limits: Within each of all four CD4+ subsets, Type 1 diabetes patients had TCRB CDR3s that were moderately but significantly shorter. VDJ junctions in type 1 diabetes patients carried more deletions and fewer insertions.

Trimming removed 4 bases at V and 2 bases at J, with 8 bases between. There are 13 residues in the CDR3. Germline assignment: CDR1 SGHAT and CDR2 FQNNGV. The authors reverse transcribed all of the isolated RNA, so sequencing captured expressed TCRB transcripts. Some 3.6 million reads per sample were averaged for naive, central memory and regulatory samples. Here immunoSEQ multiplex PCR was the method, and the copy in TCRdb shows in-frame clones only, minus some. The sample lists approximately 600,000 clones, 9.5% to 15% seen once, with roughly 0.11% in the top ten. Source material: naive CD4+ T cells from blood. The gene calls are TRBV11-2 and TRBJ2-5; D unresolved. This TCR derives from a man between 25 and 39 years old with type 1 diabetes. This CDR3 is CASSSRGQETQYF. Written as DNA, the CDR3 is TGTGCCAGCAGCTCCCGCGGACAAGAGACCCAGTACTTC. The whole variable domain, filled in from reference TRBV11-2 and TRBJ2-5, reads EAGVAQSPRYKIIEKRQSVAFWCNPISGHATLYWYQQILGQGPKLLIQFQNNGVVDDSQLPKDRFSAERLKGVDSTLKIQPAKLEDSAVYLCASSSRGQETQYFGPGTRLLVL.